The T cell receptor (beta chain) described here comes from a study of blood T cells in healthy people across ages. Primers used in a second PCR of roughly 7 to 12 cycles were a sample-barcoded 5' primer and a J-beta primer mix. MiXCR was run by TCRdb on the 5' RACE reads, yielding one entry per CDR3 protein. This sample yields 780,000 or so distinct CDR3 sequences, of which about 61% are seen a single time; 20% to 30% belongs to the top ten. Notes on the study in general: Unsorted PBMC material precluded a definitive naive versus antigen-experienced comparison. Roughly linear age-related decline in beta diversity appeared, significant by age 40. Expanded clonotype changes were possibly confounded by unknown donor CMV status.

Notes on this clonotype: Its antigen is not known.

Trimming removed 3 bases from V and 8 bases from J, with 16 bases in between. The CDR3 runs 14 residues. The germline V gene encodes CDR1 MNHEY and CDR2 SMNVEV (reference sequence). The chain uses TRBV27 and TRBJ1-2, with D perhaps TRBD1 (6 bases). The clonotype was recovered from a man in his forties or fifties in good health. The sample comprised blood. DNA for the CDR3: TGTGCCAGCAGTTTCGGGCAGGGGTTGTGGGGCTACACCTTC. Protein product: CASSFGQGLWGYTF.